The text below deals with one T cell receptor (beta chain). There is no known antigen for this receptor. Qualities for individual bases were not recorded, and no much larger clone is one base off. The sample is drawn from a study of blood T cell repertoires in COVID-19 (dated by TCRdb to about 2020). Background for the entire study: Collaborator samples came from the United States, Italy and Spain and covered acute and convalescent phases of COVID-19. The repertoires were released in a freely available public database intended as a resource for research on the immune response to SARS-CoV-2. The material from the prospective study consisted of cDNA or gDNA derived from T cells, B-cell-depleted T cells, or PBMCs. Samples were obtained from the ongoing ImmuneRACE study (first 160 participants) and from about 1,300 subjects provided by 6 global collaborators. HLA class I and class II types, where available, came from metadata supplied by the sample provider rather than from assay-based typing. The dataset comprised deeply sampled blood TCRbeta repertoires from subjects exposed to, actively infected with, or recovered from COVID-19. Nearly every sample came with metadata listing a de-identified subject ID, COVID-19 status, age in years and sex.

The germline V gene (reference sequence) yields SGHAT for CDR1 and FQDESV for CDR2. V and J are truncated by 5 bases and 0 bases respectively, leaving an intervening sequence of 5 bases. The CDR3 sequence holds 12 residues, the cysteine and phenylalanine included. Kept here is only the CDR3 DNA, which spans 36 bases and is read in frame from base 1. Study-level results and caveats: The amount of clinical and demographic metadata varied by source and participant and was provided uncurated.

TCRbeta CDR3 regions were amplified from genomic DNA using the immunoSEQ Assay, a bias-controlled multiplex PCR. The original pipeline was this. The number of nucleated cells in each sample was estimated by amplification of reference gene primers within the assay. Sequence reads were collapsed and filtered to measure the absolute abundance of every unique TCRbeta CDR3 rearrangement. Productive Simpson clonality was computed per sample as the square root of Simpson's diversity index over productive rearrangements. The source is immuneACCESS, and TCRdb retained only in-frame sequences with V and J called. Part of the clones is not carried over; for the studies checked, unresolved V genes explain less than half of this, and the remainder is unexplained. V, J and clone size are taken as reported in that table, and D and trimming were inferred from the DNA itself. The sample table lists fewer than 200,000 clones, roughly 90% of them with a count of one. The ten largest clones represent around 1.2% of the sample.

Enrolling through a virtual design, the prospective study's participants ranged in age from roughly 18 to 89 years and lived across roughly 23 United States geographic areas. To assign participants to cohorts, the prospective study relied on clinical history that participants themselves reported in a screening survey and a study questionnaire. In the prospective study, mobile phlebotomists collected whole blood, serum and a nasopharyngeal or oropharyngeal swab from each participant. Participants in the prospective study had the option to provide additional blood draws and questionnaires over a roughly two-month period. Blood samples from the prospective study were shipped frozen or at room temperature prior to DNA extraction.

The TCR was taken from a human donor with acute COVID-19. The donor label of this sample is uncertain. The sequence joins TRBV11-1 to TRBJ2-7, with no reliable assignment of the D segment. Sequenced input: PBMCs or T cells enriched from blood (not recorded which). The DNA sequence is as follows: TGTGCCAGCAGCCGCAGCTCCTACGAGCAGTACTTC. The translation is CASSRSSYEQYF.